This is a list of T cell receptor beta chains from one sample in a study of Ad26.COV2.S vaccination and SARS-CoV-2 variants. Here immunoSEQ multiplex PCR was the method, and the copy in TCRdb shows in-frame clones only, minus some. The profile shows nearly 95,000 clones, more than 65% of them singletons. The sequencing here drew on peripheral blood, taken after recovery from COVID-19. The receptors here all came from a human donor who had recovered from COVID-19. The CDR3 runs from the conserved cysteine through the conserved F or W. D genes are given only for firm matches. Some rows mark clone size as missing; the rest say once, few, many or name a class of expanded clone.

TRBJ2-7	13	TRBD2	TRBV28	.	TGTGCCAGCGTCCGGGGAGGGGAGTACGAGCAGTACTTC	CASVRGGEYEQYF
TRBJ2-7	18	TRBD1	TRBV6-2/TRBV6-3	.	TGTGCCAGCAGCTCCGGGACAGGGGGCCTAGCGGCCTCCTACGAGCAGTACTTC	CASSSGTGGLAASYEQYF
TRBJ2-1	13	TRBD2	TRBV19	few	TGTGCCAGTAGTACGACTAGCGGGAGGGGCTCAGTCTTC	CASSTTSGRGSVF
TRBJ1-6	15	TRBD1	TRBV3-1/TRBV3-2	once	TGTGCCAGCAGCCAGTCGGGACAGCCTAATTCACCCCTCCACTTT	CASSQSGQPNSPLHF
TRBJ1-1	13	.	TRBV3-1/TRBV3-2	.	TGTGCCAGCAGCCTCGGGTGGAACACTGAAGCTTTCTTT	CASSLGWNTEAFF
TRBJ2-5	13	.	TRBV6-5	.	TGTGCCAGCTCATTATTCCTTCAAGAGACCCAGTACTTC	CASSLFLQETQYF
TRBJ2-2	16	TRBD2	TRBV5-1	.	TGCGCCAGCAGCTTAGCACTAGCGGAGTTCACCGGGGAGCTGTTTTTT	CASSLALAEFTGELFF
TRBJ2-1	16	TRBD2	TRBV9	.	TGTGCCAGCAGCGCCGACAAGCGGGAGTCCTACAATGAGCAGTTCTTC	CASSADKRESYNEQFF
TRBJ1-4	15	TRBD1	TRBV2	.	TGTGCCAGCAGACAGGGGGCCCTAACTAATGAAAAACTGTTTTTT	CASRQGALTNEKLFF
TRBJ1-5	14	.	TRBV24-1	.	TGTGCCACCAGTGATCGGGGGCTTGATCAGCCCCAGCATTTT	CATSDRGLDQPQHF
TRBJ2-7	12	.	TRBV28	.	TGTGCCAGCAGTGGGCCCTATTTAGAGCAGTACTTC	CASSGPYLEQYF
TRBJ2-2	17	.	TRBV28	.	TGTGCCAGCAGTTTGAGTAGGGGGGGAACGGGCACCGGGGAGCTGTTTTTT	CASSLSRGGTGTGELFF
TRBJ2-1	15	.	TRBV5-1	.	TGCGCCAGCAGCTTGGAAGGCGGGAACTACAATGAGCAGTTCTTC	CASSLEGGNYNEQFF
TRBJ1-2	11	.	TRBV6-2/TRBV6-3	.	TGTGCCAGCAGTTACCAGGGGGGCTACACCTTC	CASSYQGGYTF
TRBJ2-5	17	TRBD2	TRBV4-3	.	TGCGCCAGCAGCCAACATTGGACTAGCGGGAGCCTTGAGACCCAGTACTTC	CASSQHWTSGSLETQYF
TRBJ1-4	14	.	TRBV28	.	TGTGCCAGCAGTTTGTCAGGGACTAATGAAAAACTGTTTTTT	CASSLSGTNEKLFF
TRBJ2-5	13	.	TRBV7-2	.	TGTGCCAGCGATACTAGCAACCAAGAGACCCAGTACTTC	CASDTSNQETQYF
TRBJ2-1	19	TRBD2	TRBV6-2/TRBV6-3	.	TGTGCCAGCAGTTACTCCCCGGGACTAGCGGGAGTTTTGAACAATGAGCAGTTCTTC	CASSYSPGLAGVLNNEQFF
TRBJ1-2	13	.	TRBV5-4	.	TGTGCCAGCAGTCCCCGGGATTCACACGGCTACACCTTC	CASSPRDSHGYTF
TRBJ1-2	14	.	TRBV6-2/TRBV6-3	.	TGTGCCAGCAGTTACTCGTCAGGGTTCTATGGCTACACCTTC	CASSYSSGFYGYTF
TRBJ1-1	13	.	TRBV6-5	once	TGTGCCAGCAGTCTACGGGTCCTCACTGAAGCTTTCTTT	CASSLRVLTEAFF
TRBJ2-7	15	TRBD1	TRBV7-2	.	TGTGCCAGCAGCTTAGGCCGGACAGGAGTCTACGAGCAGTACTTC	CASSLGRTGVYEQYF
TRBJ1-4	16	TRBD1	TRBV7-9	.	TGTGCCAGCAGCTTATTCTCAGGGGGCGGGAAAGAAAAACTGTTTTTT	CASSLFSGGGKEKLFF
TRBJ2-7	13	.	TRBV10-3	.	TGTGCCATTTGGGGGGCCGGCTCCTACGAGCAGTACTTC	CAIWGAGSYEQYF